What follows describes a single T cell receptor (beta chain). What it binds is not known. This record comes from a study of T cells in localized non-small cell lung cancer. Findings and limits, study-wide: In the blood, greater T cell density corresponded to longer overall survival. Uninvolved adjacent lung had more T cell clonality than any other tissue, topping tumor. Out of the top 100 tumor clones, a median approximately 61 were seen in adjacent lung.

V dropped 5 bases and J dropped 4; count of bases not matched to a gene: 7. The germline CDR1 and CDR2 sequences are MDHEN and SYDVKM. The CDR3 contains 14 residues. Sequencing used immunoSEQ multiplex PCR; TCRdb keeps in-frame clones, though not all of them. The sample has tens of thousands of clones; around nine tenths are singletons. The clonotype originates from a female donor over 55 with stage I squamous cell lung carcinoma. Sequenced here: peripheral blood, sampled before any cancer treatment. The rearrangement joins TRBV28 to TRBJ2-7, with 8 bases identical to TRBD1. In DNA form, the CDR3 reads TGTGCCAGCAGTCCGCCCCGGGACAGGTACGAGCAGTACTTC. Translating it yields CASSPPRDRYEQYF.